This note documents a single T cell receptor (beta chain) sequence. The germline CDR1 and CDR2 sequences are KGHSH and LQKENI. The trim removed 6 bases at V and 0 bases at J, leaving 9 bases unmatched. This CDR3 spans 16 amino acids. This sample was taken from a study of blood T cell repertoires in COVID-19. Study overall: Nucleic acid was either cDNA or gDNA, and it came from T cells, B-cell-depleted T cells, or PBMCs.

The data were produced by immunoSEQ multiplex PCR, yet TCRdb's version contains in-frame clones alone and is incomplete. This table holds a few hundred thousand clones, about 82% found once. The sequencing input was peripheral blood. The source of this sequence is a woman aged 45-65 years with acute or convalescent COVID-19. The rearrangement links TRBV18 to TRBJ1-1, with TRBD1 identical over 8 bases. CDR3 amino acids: CASSQATGAMNTEAFF. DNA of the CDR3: TGTGCCAGCTCCCAGGCGACAGGGGCTATGAACACTGAAGCTTTCTTT.